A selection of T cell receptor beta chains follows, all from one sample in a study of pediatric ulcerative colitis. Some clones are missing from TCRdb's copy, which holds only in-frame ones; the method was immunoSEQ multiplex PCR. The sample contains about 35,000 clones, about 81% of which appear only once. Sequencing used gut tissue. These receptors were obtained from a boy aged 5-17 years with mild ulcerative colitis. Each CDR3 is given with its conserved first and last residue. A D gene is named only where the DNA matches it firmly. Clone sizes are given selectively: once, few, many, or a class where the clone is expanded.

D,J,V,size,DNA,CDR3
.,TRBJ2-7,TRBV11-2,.,TGTGCCAGCAGCTCTGGGCTCTACGAGCAGTACTTC,CASSSGLYEQYF
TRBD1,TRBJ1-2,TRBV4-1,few,TGCGCCAGCAGCCAGTGGGGACAGGGACAGTATGGCTACACCTTC,CASSQWGQGQYGYTF
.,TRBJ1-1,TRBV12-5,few,TGTGCTAGTGTGTTCGGTTTCACTGAAGCTTTCTTT,CASVFGFTEAFF
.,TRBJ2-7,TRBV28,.,TGTGCCAGCAGTAAATTAGGACAGCGCTACGAGCAGTACTTC,CASSKLGQRYEQYF
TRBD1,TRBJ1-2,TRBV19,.,TGTGCCACAACGGACAGGGGAGGCTATGGCTACACCTTC,CATTDRGGYGYTF
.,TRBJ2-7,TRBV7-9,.,TGTGCCAGCAGCGTGGGCCGGGACGGAGTCTCCTACGAGCAGTACTTC,CASSVGRDGVSYEQYF
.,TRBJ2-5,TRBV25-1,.,TGTGCCAGCAGTGAATATGGGATAGAGACCCAGTACTTC,CASSEYGIETQYF
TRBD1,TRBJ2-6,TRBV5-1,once,TGCGCCAGCAGCACCGACAGGGCTGGGGCCAACGTCCTGACTTTC,CASSTDRAGANVLTF
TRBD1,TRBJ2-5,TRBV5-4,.,TGTGCCAGCAGCTTGGCCAGGGGGGAGACCCAGTACTTC,CASSLARGETQYF
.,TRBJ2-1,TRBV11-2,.,TGTGCCAGCAGCAATCTCGTGGGGGTTTCAGTCCCCAATGAGCAGTTCTTC,CASSNLVGVSVPNEQFF
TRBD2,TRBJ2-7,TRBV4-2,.,TGTGCCAGCAGCCAAGGCCCCAATAGCGGGGACGAGCAGTACTTC,CASSQGPNSGDEQYF
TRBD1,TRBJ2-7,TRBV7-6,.,TGTGCCAGCAATGAAGGACAGGGGGCTAAGGAGCAGTACTTC,CASNEGQGAKEQYF
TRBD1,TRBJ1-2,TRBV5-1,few,TGCGCCAGCAGCTTGGCCCGGGACAGACCGGACCTCTACACCTTC,CASSLARDRPDLYTF
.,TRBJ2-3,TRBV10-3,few,TGTGCCATCAGGGCGGAATCCACAGATACGCAGTATTTT,CAIRAESTDTQYF
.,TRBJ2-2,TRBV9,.,TGTGCCAGCAGCGTAGGAATCGTAGGGGCCTACGCGCACACCGGGGAGCTGTTTTTT,CASSVGIVGAYAHTGELFF
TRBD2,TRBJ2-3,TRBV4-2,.,TGTGCCAGCAGCTCCCAAGCGGGGGCCGGGGGAGATACGCAGTATTTT,CASSSQAGAGGDTQYF